The 2 T cell receptor beta chains reported below all come from one sample, sequenced in a study of identical twins. TCRdb re-derived calls from the 5' RACE reads in MiXCR, one entry per CDR3 protein. Here the sample spans about 490,000 distinct CDR3 sequences, over 12% being singletons. A further study also used this sample, focusing on yellow fever vaccine responses in identical twins.

Sequencing was done on a sample of CD4+ T cells sorted from blood. Receptor source: a woman under 30 in good health.

This clonotype has just a few counts. The genes are TRBV20-1 and TRBJ2-7; TRBD1 might be the D (6 bases). Trimming took 7 bases from V and 2 from J, leaving 18 bases between them. Germline loops: CDR1 DFQATT, CDR2 SNEGSKA (reference sequence). The CDR3 runs to 14 residues. CDR3 sequence (DNA): TGCAGTGTTAGTAGTGGGACACGGGCCTACGAGCAGTACTTC. Protein product: CSVSSGTRAYEQYF.

This clonotype occurred a few times. The J gene is TRBJ2-7, the V gene TRBV6-1; TRBD1 aligns across 8 bases. Germline V lookup: CDR1 MNHNS, CDR2 SASEGT. Trimming took 6 bases from V and 2 from J; bases not matched to a gene: 9. The CDR3 has 15 amino acids. The CDR3 sequence: CASRDSGQAPYEQYF. DNA for the CDR3: TGTGCCAGCAGAGATTCGGGACAGGCCCCCTACGAGCAGTACTTC.